This T cell receptor (beta chain) appears in the sequencing data of a study of blood T cell repertoires in COVID-19. Overall study context: In each case, the material was cDNA or gDNA derived from T cells, B-cell-depleted T cells, or PBMCs.

Participants, about 18 to 90 years old, spanned approximately 26 US areas. Deletions cut 4 bases from V and 8 bases from J, with 20 bases between. The CDR3 covers 14 residues. The germline V gene encodes CDR1 GTSNPN and CDR2 SVGIG (reference sequence). Authors' processing steps: Counts of nucleated cells, estimated from reference gene primer amplification, were obtained. Generated by immunoSEQ multiplex PCR, the TCRdb table keeps only in-frame clones and is missing some. Clone size and the V and J calls come from that table; the DNA yielded D and trimming. The data hold 430,000 or so clones, with over 75% observed a single time. This clone appeared a few times.

Specimen: PBMCs or T cells enriched from blood (not recorded which). The genes are TRBV30 and TRBJ1-2; a possible D gene is TRBD1 (5 bases). The receptor comes from a woman in her forties who had recovered from COVID-19. CDR3 nucleotide sequence: TGTGCCTGGACCCAGGGCGGTCGGGCCGCCGGCTACACCTTC. Its protein is CAWTQGGRAAGYTF.